Listed below are T cell receptor beta chains from one sample, sequenced in a study of HIV-infected patients and healthy controls. TCRdb re-analysed the 5' RACE reads in MiXCR, keeping a single row per CDR3 protein. This sample has some 20,000 distinct CDR3 sequences, with 8.5% to 9% found just once. This specimen was blood, taken during antiretroviral therapy. These receptors originate from an adult with HIV infection. Both conserved end residues are part of each CDR3. The order of the fields is J gene, D gene, V gene, clone size, CDR3 protein, CDR3 DNA. A D gene is named only where the DNA matches it firmly. The size entry is marked missing in some rows and otherwise reads once, few, many or a size class.

>TRBJ1-5|.|TRBV6-5|many
CASSYLGEEGSNQPQHF
TGTGCCAGCAGTTACTTGGGGGAGGAGGGGAGCAATCAGCCCCAGCATTTT
>TRBJ1-1|.|TRBV20-1|many
CSVRGRGNTEAFF
TGCAGTGTGAGAGGCAGGGGGAACACTGAAGCTTTCTTT
>TRBJ2-5|TRBD1|TRBV5-1|many
CASSSPGTEFQETQYF
TGCGCCAGCAGCTCTCCCGGGACAGAATTCCAAGAGACCCAGTACTTC
>TRBJ1-1|TRBD1|TRBV19|many
CASSSTPGQLEAFF
TGTGCCAGTAGTAGCACCCCGGGACAGCTTGAAGCTTTCTTT
>TRBJ2-2|.|TRBV30|.
CAWSVRQNTGELFF
TGTGCCTGGAGTGTAAGGCAGAACACCGGGGAGCTGTTTTTT
>TRBJ2-2|.|TRBV5-4|many
CASSLSVSGELFF
TGTGCCAGCAGCTTGTCTGTCTCCGGGGAGCTGTTTTTT
>TRBJ2-1|TRBD2|TRBV3-1|many
CASGTSGGSGSYNEQFF
TGTGCCAGCGGGACTAGCGGGGGGTCAGGCTCCTACAATGAGCAGTTCTTC
>TRBJ1-1|.|TRBV11-2|many
CASSLGGHMNTEAFF
TGTGCCAGCAGCTTAGGGGGACATATGAACACTGAAGCTTTCTTT
>TRBJ2-3|.|TRBV5-1|many
CASSLTTGGGGFRGGGDTQYF
TGCGCCAGCAGCCTAACGACAGGAGGCGGGGGTTTTCGCGGGGGTGGAGATACGCAGTATTTT
>TRBJ2-3|.|TRBV9|many
CASSVLTGLDTQYF
TGTGCCAGCAGCGTATTAACCGGGCTCGATACGCAGTATTTT
>TRBJ2-2|.|TRBV27|few
CASSLSPSGSGELFF
TGTGCCAGCAGTTTATCCCCAAGCGGTTCCGGGGAGCTGTTTTTT
>TRBJ2-7|.|TRBV5-1|many
CASSLQGSYEQYF
TGCGCCAGCAGCTTGCAGGGATCCTACGAGCAGTACTTC
>TRBJ2-7|.|TRBV20-1|many
CSAFWDGGGEQYF
TGCAGTGCTTTCTGGGACGGAGGAGGCGAGCAGTACTTC
>TRBJ2-7|TRBD2|TRBV5-1|.
CASRGGLAPSYEQYF
TGCGCCAGCAGGGGGGGACTAGCGCCCTCCTACGAGCAGTACTTC
>TRBJ2-7|TRBD2|TRBV28|many
CASSRGGRIYEQYF
TGTGCCAGCAGCCGGGGGGGCCGGATCTACGAGCAGTACTTC
>TRBJ2-6|.|TRBV19|many
CASKVGGTGANVLTF
TGTGCCAGTAAGGTGGGAGGAACCGGGGCCAACGTCCTGACTTTC
>TRBJ1-1|.|TRBV6-6|many
CASSFGGTEAFF
TGTGCCAGCAGTTTTGGGGGCACTGAAGCTTTCTTT
>TRBJ2-1|.|TRBV2|many
CASRRDSLYNEQFF
TGTGCCAGCCGACGTGACTCTCTCTACAATGAGCAGTTCTTC
>TRBJ1-5|.|TRBV20-1|many
CSAEGLDQPQHF
TGCAGTGCTGAAGGTTTGGATCAGCCCCAGCATTTT
>TRBJ2-5|.|TRBV6-1|many
CASRGQGPETQYF
TGTGCCAGCAGGGGTCAGGGGCCAGAGACCCAGTACTTC
>TRBJ2-2|.|TRBV20-1|many
CSARDLNGRGTGELFF
TGCAGTGCTAGAGATCTAAATGGAAGAGGCACCGGGGAGCTGTTTTTT